The 9 T cell receptor beta chains below come from one sample, sequenced in a study of CD8+ T cells in alopecia areata. The sequencing template was cDNA reverse transcribed from extracted RNA. Produced via immunoSEQ multiplex PCR; TCRdb's table is partial and in-frame only. The sample holds roughly 190,000 clones, roughly 70% seen once. The treatment is: oral pan-JAK inhibitor, 5-10 mg twice daily. This material consisted of CD4+ T cells sorted from blood, taken between weeks 49 and 50, from a patient treated with tofacitinib. These receptors came from a human donor with alopecia areata.

The chain carries TRBV9 and TRBJ1-4; TRBD1 is a possible D gene (5 bases). Germline CDR1 is SGDLS and CDR2 is YYNGEE. CDR3 length: 15 residues. V was cut by 3 bases and J by 8 bases, with 17 bases left in between. CDR3 coding DNA: TGTGCCAGCAGCGCCCACAACGGAAGGGGCGAAAAACTGTTTTTT. This translates into CASSAHNGRGEKLFF.

V is TRBV7-2 and J is TRBJ2-7; TRBD1 agrees at 7 bases. Germline CDR1 and CDR2: SGHTA and FQGNSA. This CDR3 comprises 12 residues. V trimming: 8 bases; J trimming: 6 bases; junction bases outside the gene matches: 7. The CDR3 sequence: CASGPTGSEQYF. CDR3 DNA: TGTGCCAGCGGACCGACAGGGTCCGAGCAGTACTTC.

The J gene is TRBJ1-6, the V gene TRBV27; D gene unclear. The CDR3 runs to 15 residues. Germline values: CDR1 MNHEY, CDR2 SMNVEV (reference sequence). V was cut by 5 bases and J by 5 bases, with 13 bases left in between. This CDR3 reads CASSNSDANNSPLHF. Here the CDR3 DNA reads TGTGCCAGCAGTAACTCGGACGCAAATAATTCACCCCTCCACTTT.

The J gene is TRBJ2-4, the V gene TRBV7-2, with TRBD1 matching over 7 bases. The V and J ends lost 5 bases and 5 bases, in that order; junction bases with no gene match: 3. The CDR3 is made up of 13 amino acids. The germline V gene has CDR1 SGHTA and CDR2 FQGNSA. The CDR3 sequence: CASSRGQENIQYF. Here the CDR3 DNA reads TGTGCCAGCAGCCGCGGACAGGAAAACATTCAGTACTTC.

V gene TRBV4-3 combines with J gene TRBJ2-4; 11 bases are shared with TRBD1. Unmatched junction bases numbered 6, after V lost 0 bases and J lost 8 bases. The CDR3 length is 16 residues. Per the germline V gene, CDR1 is LGHNA and CDR2 is YSLEER. CDR3 sequence (DNA): TGCGCCAGCAGCCAAGAAACCGGGACAGGGGGGCACATTCAGTACTTC. Its protein is CASSQETGTGGHIQYF.

This clone was recorded many times. The rearrangement uses TRBV11-2 and TRBJ2-4; 13 nucleotides match TRBD2. Germline V lookup: CDR1 SGHAT, CDR2 FQNNGV. V shed 1 base and J 3 bases; nucleotides not matched to a gene: 3. CDR3 length: 17 residues. The CDR3 DNA sequence: TGTGCCAGCAGCTTAGGACTAGCGGGGGGCGGCAAAAACATTCAGTACTTC. Its protein is CASSLGLAGGGKNIQYF.

The chain couples TRBV9 to TRBJ2-5; 10 positions match TRBD1. V shed 6 bases and J 4 bases; nucleotides not matched to a gene: 3. CDR1 and CDR2 from the germline V gene are SGDLS and YYNGEE. The CDR3 is 13 amino acids. The CDR3 bases are TGTGCCAGCAACAGGGACAGGGGAGAGACCCAGTACTTC. Encoded protein: CASNRDRGETQYF.

This chain joins TRBV30 and TRBJ1-1, with D perhaps TRBD1 (6 bases). V was trimmed by 1 base and J by 1 base, leaving 13 bases between them. Germline V lookup: CDR1 GTSNPN, CDR2 SVGIG (reference sequence). The CDR3 spans 15 residues. The CDR3 sequence: CAWSATDSPNTEAFF. The DNA for the CDR3 is TGTGCCTGGAGTGCTACGGACAGCCCGAACACTGAAGCTTTCTTT.

This chain connects TRBV30 to TRBJ1-5, with 7 bases that match TRBD1. With V trimmed by 1 base and J by 3 bases, 6 bases remained unmatched. The germline V gene encodes CDR1 GTSNPN and CDR2 SVGIG (reference sequence). The CDR3 covers 15 residues. The CDR3 sequence: CAWSAGQRHNQPQHF. Written as DNA, the CDR3 is TGTGCCTGGAGTGCGGGACAGCGACACAATCAGCCCCAGCATTTT.